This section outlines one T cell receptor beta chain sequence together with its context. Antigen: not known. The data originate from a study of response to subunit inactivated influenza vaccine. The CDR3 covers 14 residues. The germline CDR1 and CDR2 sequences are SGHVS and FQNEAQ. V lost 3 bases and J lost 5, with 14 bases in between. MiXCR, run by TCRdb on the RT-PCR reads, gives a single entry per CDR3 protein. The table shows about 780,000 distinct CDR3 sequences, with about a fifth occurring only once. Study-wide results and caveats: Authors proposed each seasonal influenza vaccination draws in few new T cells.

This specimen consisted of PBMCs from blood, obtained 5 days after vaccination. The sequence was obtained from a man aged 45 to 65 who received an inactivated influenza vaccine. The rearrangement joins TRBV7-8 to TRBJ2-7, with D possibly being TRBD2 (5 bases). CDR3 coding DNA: TGTGCCAGCAGCTTTGGAAGGAGGTCCCACGAGCAGTACTTC. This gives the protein CASSFGRRSHEQYF.